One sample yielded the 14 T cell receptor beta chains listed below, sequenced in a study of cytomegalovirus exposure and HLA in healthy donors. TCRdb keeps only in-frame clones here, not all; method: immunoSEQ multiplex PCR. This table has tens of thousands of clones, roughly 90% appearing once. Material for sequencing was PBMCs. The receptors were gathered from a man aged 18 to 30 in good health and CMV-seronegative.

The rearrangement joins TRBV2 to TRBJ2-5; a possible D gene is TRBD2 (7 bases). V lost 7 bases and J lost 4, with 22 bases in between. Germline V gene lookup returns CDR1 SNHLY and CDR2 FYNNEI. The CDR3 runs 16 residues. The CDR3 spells CASNQRGGPYGETQYF. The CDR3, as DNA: TGTGCCAGCAACCAAAGGGGGGGACCCTACGGAGAGACCCAGTACTTC.

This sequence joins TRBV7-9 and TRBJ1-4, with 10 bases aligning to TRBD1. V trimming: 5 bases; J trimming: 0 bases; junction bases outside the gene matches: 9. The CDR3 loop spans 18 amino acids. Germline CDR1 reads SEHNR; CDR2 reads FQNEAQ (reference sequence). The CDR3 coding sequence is TGTGCCAGCAGCCCGCGACAGGGGGCCTCACCAACTAATGAAAAACTGTTTTTT. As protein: CASSPRQGASPTNEKLFF.

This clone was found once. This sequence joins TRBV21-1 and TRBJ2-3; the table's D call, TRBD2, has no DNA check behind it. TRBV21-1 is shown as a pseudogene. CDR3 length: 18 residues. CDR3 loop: CASSKALAGVPGTDTQYF. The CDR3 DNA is TGTGCCAGCAGCAAAGCACTAGCGGGAGTGCCTGGCACAGATACGCAGTATTTT.

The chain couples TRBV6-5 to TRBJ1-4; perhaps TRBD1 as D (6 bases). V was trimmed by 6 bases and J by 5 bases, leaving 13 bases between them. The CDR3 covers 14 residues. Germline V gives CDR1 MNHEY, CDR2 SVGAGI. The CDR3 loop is CASRNTGGNEKLFF. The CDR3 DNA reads TGTGCCAGCAGAAACACGGGGGGCAATGAAAAACTGTTTTTT.

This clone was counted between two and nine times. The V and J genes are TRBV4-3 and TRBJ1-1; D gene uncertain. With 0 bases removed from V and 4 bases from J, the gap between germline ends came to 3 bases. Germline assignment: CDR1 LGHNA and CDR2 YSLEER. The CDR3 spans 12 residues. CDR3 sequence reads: CASSQESTEAFF. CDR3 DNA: TGCGCCAGCAGCCAAGAGAGCACTGAAGCTTTCTTT.

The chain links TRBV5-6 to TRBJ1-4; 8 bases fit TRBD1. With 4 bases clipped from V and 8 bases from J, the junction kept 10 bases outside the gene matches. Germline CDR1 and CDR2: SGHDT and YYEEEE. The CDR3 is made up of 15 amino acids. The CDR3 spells CASSRTGTGGEKLFF. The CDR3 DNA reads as TGTGCCAGCAGCAGGACCGGGACAGGAGGGGAAAAACTGTTTTTT.

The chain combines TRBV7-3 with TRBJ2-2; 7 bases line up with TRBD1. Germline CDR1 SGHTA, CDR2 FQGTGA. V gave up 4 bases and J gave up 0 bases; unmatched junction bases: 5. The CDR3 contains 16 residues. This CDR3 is CASSSGQKPNTGELFF. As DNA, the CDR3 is TGTGCCAGCAGCTCGGGACAGAAGCCGAACACCGGGGAGCTGTTTTTT. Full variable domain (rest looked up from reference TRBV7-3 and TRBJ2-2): GAGVSQTPSNKVTEKGKYVELRCDPISGHTALYWYRQSLGQGPEFLIYFQGTGAADDSGLPNDRFFAVRPEGSVSTLKIQRTERGDSAVYLCASSSGQKPNTGELFFGEGSRLTVL.

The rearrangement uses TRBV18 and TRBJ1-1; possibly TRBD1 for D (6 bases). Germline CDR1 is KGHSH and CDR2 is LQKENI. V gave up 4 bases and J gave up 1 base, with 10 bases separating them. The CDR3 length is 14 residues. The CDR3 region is CASSLGGRNTEAFF. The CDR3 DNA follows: TGTGCCAGCTCACTAGGGGGAAGGAACACTGAAGCTTTCTTT.

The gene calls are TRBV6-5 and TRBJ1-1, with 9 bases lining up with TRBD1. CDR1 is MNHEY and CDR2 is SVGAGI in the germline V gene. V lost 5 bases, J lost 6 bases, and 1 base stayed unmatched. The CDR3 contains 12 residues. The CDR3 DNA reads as TGTGCCAGCAGTAGACAGGGGGCTGAAGCTTTCTTT. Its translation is CASSRQGAEAFF.

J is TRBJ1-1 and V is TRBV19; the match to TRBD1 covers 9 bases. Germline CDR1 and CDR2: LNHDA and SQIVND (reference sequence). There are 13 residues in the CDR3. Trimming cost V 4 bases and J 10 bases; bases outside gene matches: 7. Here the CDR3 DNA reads TGTGCCAGTAGTAGGGACAGGGAGATTGGAGCTTTCTTT. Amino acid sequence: CASSRDREIGAFF.

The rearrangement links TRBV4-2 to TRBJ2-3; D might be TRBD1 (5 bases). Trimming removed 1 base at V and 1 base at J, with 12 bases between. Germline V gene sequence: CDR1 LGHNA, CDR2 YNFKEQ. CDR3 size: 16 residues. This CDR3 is CASSQVTVSRTDTQYF. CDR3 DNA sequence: TGTGCCAGCAGCCAAGTGACAGTGTCTCGCACAGATACGCAGTATTTT.

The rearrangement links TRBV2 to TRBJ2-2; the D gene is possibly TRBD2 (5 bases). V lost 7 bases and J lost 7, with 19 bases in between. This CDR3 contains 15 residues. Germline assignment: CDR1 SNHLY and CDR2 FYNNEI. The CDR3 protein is CASTQTISSVGELFF. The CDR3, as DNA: TGTGCCAGCACCCAGACTATTTCCTCCGTCGGGGAGCTGTTTTTT.

This CDR3 reads CASRSGVEQYF. The CDR3 bases are TGCGCCAGCAGGTCGGGTGTCGAGCAGTACTTC. V is TRBV5-1 and J is TRBJ2-7; no definite D call. From germline, CDR1 is SGHRS and CDR2 YFSETQ. V lost 5 bases, J lost 6 bases, and 9 bases lay in between. The length of the CDR3 is 11 residues.

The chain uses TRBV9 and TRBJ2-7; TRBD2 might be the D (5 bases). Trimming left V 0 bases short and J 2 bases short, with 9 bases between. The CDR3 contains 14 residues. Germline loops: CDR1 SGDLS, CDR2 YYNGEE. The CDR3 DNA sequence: TGTGCCAGCAGCGTAGGGCCAGCGGCCTACGAGCAGTACTTC. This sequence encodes CASSVGPAAYEQYF.